The 17 T cell receptor beta chains below all came from one sample that was sequenced in a study of siplizumab effects on memory and regulatory T cells. Libraries were prepared by immunoSEQ multiplex PCR; TCRdb keeps only in-frame clonotypes and omits some of them. Of around 100,000 clones in the sample, around 95% were seen once. What was sequenced was Tregs sorted from blood. The receptors shown here come from a human donor in good health.

The V gene is TRBV5-1, the J gene TRBJ2-1; 12 nucleotides line up with TRBD1. This CDR3 is built from 16 residues. Germline CDR1 reads SGHRS; CDR2 reads YFSETQ. Germline trimming cut 4 bases from V and 7 bases from J; bases unmatched to any gene: 9. CDR3 protein: CASSLFRDRGQNEQFF. CDR3 nucleotide sequence: TGCGCCAGCAGCCTATTCCGGGACAGGGGGCAGAATGAGCAGTTCTTC.

The chain couples TRBV15 to TRBJ2-1; 9 positions match TRBD2. Per the germline V gene, CDR1 is LNHNV and CDR2 is YYDKDF (reference sequence). V was pared by 3 bases and J by 6 bases, with 9 bases of the junction left unmatched. The CDR3 is made up of 16 amino acids. This chain's CDR3 is CATSSNLAGFVNEQFF. DNA for the CDR3: TGTGCCACCAGCAGTAACCTAGCGGGGTTTGTCAATGAGCAGTTCTTC.

The chain uses TRBV11-2 and TRBJ2-1; no definite D call. In germline, CDR1 is SGHAT, CDR2 FQNNGV. This CDR3 contains 12 residues. V lost 5 bases and J lost 2, with 4 bases in between. The DNA for the CDR3 is TGTGCCAGCAGCCCTACCTACAATGAGCAGTTCTTC. This sequence encodes CASSPTYNEQFF.

The chain links TRBV6-1 to TRBJ1-2; D remains unclear. V lost 7 bases to trimming and J lost 0 bases, with 9 bases between them. CDR1 and CDR2 (germline): MNHNS, SASEGT. This CDR3 is 13 amino acids long. CDR3 bases: TGTGCCAGCACCGGGGTAGCTAACTATGGCTACACCTTC. It specifies CASTGVANYGYTF.

The chain links TRBV5-5 to TRBJ1-5; a possible D gene is TRBD1 (5 bases). The CDR3 has 15 amino acids. In germline, CDR1 is SGHKS, CDR2 YYEKEE (reference sequence). The V gene lost 1 base and the J gene lost 5 bases, with 13 bases spanning the gap. The CDR3 nucleotides read TGTGCCAGCAGCTTGAGCAGGGCGGGCGATCAGCCCCAGCATTTT. Translation: CASSLSRAGDQPQHF.

The V gene is TRBV29-1, the J gene TRBJ1-1; TRBD1 might be the D (5 bases). V lost 7 bases and J 0 bases, leaving 9 bases between the germline ends. This CDR3 is built from 12 residues. Germline CDR1 and CDR2: SQVTM and ANQGSEA. CDR3 protein: CSALGVNTEAFF. In DNA, the CDR3 is TGCAGCGCCCTGGGGGTGAACACTGAAGCTTTCTTT.

This clone occurred once. V usage is TRBV6-5 and J usage is TRBJ2-2; D is unresolved. The CDR3 spans 15 residues. The germline gives CDR1 MNHEY, CDR2 SVGAGI. V shed 7 bases and J shed 2 bases, with 14 bases lying between them. CDR3 loop: CASKRLATNTGELFF. CDR3 in DNA: TGTGCCAGCAAACGACTGGCAACCAACACCGGGGAGCTGTTTTTT.

The rearrangement uses TRBV28 and TRBJ1-2; D remains unclear. Germline V gene lookup returns CDR1 MDHEN and CDR2 SYDVKM. With 7 bases removed from V and 8 bases from J, the gap between germline ends came to 20 bases. The CDR3 has 14 residues. CDR3 sequence reads: CASTPHTREKGYTF. CDR3 bases: TGTGCCAGCACTCCACACACCCGGGAGAAGGGCTACACCTTC.

V gene TRBV27 combines with J gene TRBJ1-3, with D tentatively TRBD1 (5 bases). Germline V CDR1 and CDR2: MNHEY, SMNVEV (reference sequence). The CDR3 loop spans 18 amino acids. V lost 0 bases to trimming and J lost 5 bases, with 20 bases between them. The DNA of the CDR3 is TGTGCCAGCAGTTTATCGTTCCCAGGGTGGGGAGGGAGAAACACCATATATTTT. Protein product: CASSLSFPGWGGRNTIYF.

This clone was recorded once. The chain combines TRBV7-9 with TRBJ1-4; TRBD1 aligns across 9 bases. V shed 5 bases, J shed 7 bases, and the junction held 5 bases outside the gene matches. Germline V gene sequence: CDR1 SEHNR, CDR2 FQNEAQ (reference sequence). This CDR3 has 14 residues. CDR3 sequence reads: CASSGTGRGEKLFF. The CDR3 nucleotides are TGTGCCAGCAGCGGGACAGGGCGGGGTGAAAAACTGTTTTTT.

The chain employs TRBV10-1 and TRBJ2-2; possibly TRBD2 for D (6 bases). This CDR3 region has 17 residues. Germline loops: CDR1 WNHNN, CDR2 SYGVQD (reference sequence). V lost 3 bases and J 4 bases, leaving 18 bases between the germline ends. The DNA for the CDR3 is TGCGCCAGCAGTGAAGGCGGTTGGAGGGGAGGCACCGGGGAGCTGTTTTTT. Residues: CASSEGGWRGGTGELFF.

This clone occurred once. The V call is TRBV5-1, the J call TRBJ2-7; TRBD1 aligns across 9 bases. V lost 4 bases and J lost 3; bases outside the gene matches: 11. Germline lookup yields CDR1 SGHRS and CDR2 YFSETQ. CDR3 length equals 16 residues. The CDR3 loop is CASSQQVGQGFYEQYF. CDR3 nucleotide sequence: TGCGCCAGCAGCCAGCAAGTAGGACAGGGGTTCTACGAGCAGTACTTC.

In this sample, this clone turned up a few times. This sequence joins TRBV5-1 and TRBJ2-1, with D unclear. Germline CDR1 SGHRS, CDR2 YFSETQ. The length of the CDR3 is 14 residues. V lost 0 bases and J lost 2, with 6 bases in between. CDR3 sequence reads: CASSLEQPYNEQFF. The CDR3 DNA follows: TGCGCCAGCAGCTTGGAACAGCCCTACAATGAGCAGTTCTTC.

This clone was observed a single time. J is TRBJ1-2 and V is TRBV7-8; the match to TRBD1 covers 8 bases. CDR1 is SGHVS and CDR2 is FQNEAQ in the germline V gene. The CDR3 is 13 amino acids. The ends lost 4 bases at V and 8 bases at J; junction bases unmatched: 6. The CDR3: CASSSDRVWGYTF. Here the CDR3 DNA reads TGTGCCAGCAGCTCGGACAGGGTCTGGGGCTACACCTTC.

The CDR3: CASSLTSGSYEQYF. In DNA form, the CDR3 reads TGTGCCAGCAGCTTGACTAGCGGGAGCTACGAGCAGTACTTC. This chain uses TRBV11-3 with TRBJ2-7; 12 bases line up with TRBD2. V lost 3 bases and J lost 3; bases outside the gene matches: 0. Germline CDR1 is SGHNT and CDR2 is YENEEA. There are 14 residues in the CDR3. The whole variable domain, remainder taken from reference TRBV11-3 and TRBJ2-7, is EAGVVQSPRYKIIEKKQPVAFWCNPISGHNTLYWYLQNLGQGPELLIRYENEEAVDDSQLPKDRFSAERLKGVDSTLKIQPAELGDSAVYLCASSLTSGSYEQYFGPGTRLTVT.

The rearrangement joins TRBV11-1 to TRBJ2-5; 8 bases line up with TRBD2. Germline V CDR1 and CDR2: SGHAT, FQDESV (reference sequence). The CDR3 totals 14 residues. V lost 3 bases, J lost 5 bases, and 5 bases stayed unmatched. The CDR3 sequence is CASSFSAGAETQYF. The CDR3 bases are TGTGCCAGCAGCTTTTCAGCGGGAGCTGAGACCCAGTACTTC. The variable domain in full, completed from reference TRBV11-1 and TRBJ2-5, reads EAEVAQSPRYKITEKSQAVAFWCDPISGHATLYWYRQILGQGPELLVQFQDESVVDDSQLPKDRFSAERLKGVDSTLKIQPAELGDSAMYLCASSFSAGAETQYFGPGTRLLVL.

CDR3 region: CASSQSGLAGGGEQYF. CDR3 bases: TGTGCCAGCAGCCAATCCGGACTAGCGGGAGGGGGGGAGCAGTACTTC. The genes are TRBV14 and TRBJ2-7; 15 positions match TRBD2. The junction had 6 bases not matched to a gene; V was cut back by 2 bases and J by 7 bases. This CDR3 contains 16 residues. Germline CDR1 is SGHDN and CDR2 is FVKESK.